This T cell receptor beta chain was recorded in a study of control samples from healthy donors and cancer patients. The CDR3 is 16 residues long. J gave up 0 bases and V 6 bases, and 8 bases lay outside the gene matches. Germline-derived CDR1 and CDR2 are LGHNT and FRNRAP. Assay: immunoSEQ multiplex PCR; the TCRdb copy retains only in-frame clones and omits some. The profile shows fewer than 200,000 clones, roughly 93% of them singletons. This chain connects TRBV12-5 to TRBJ1-1, with 9 positions matching TRBD1. Input material: blood. This sequence was found in a man younger than 30 in good health. The CDR3 coding sequence is TGTGCTAGTGGCCCCGGACAGGGGAAAATGAACACTGAAGCTTTCTTT. Amino acid sequence: CASGPGQGKMNTEAFF.